This paragraph covers one TCR beta chain sequence. The antigen it recognizes is unknown. The junction and the germline gene differ at one end; a read error may be behind it. This record belongs to a study of tumor-infiltrating lymphocytes in primary liver carcinoma (TCRdb year 2017). For the wider study: The five patients, three men and two women aged 30 to 69 years, had hepatocellular carcinoma (four) or combined HCC and intrahepatic cholangiocarcinoma (one). Tumors of the five patients were stage T1-T3 N0M0 with maximum diameters of 4.2 to 10 cm. Each sample produced about 3.5 to 8 million productive TCRbeta reads, and read depth showed no significant difference between tissue types. TCRbeta repertoire sequencing, expression microarrays and whole-exome sequencing were combined in the study across five regions of each liver tumor, with adjacent normal tissue and blood also included. A total of 35 specimens from 5 patients underwent TCRbeta repertoire sequencing, comprising about 25 tumor regions, 5 adjacent noncancerous liver tissues and 5 peripheral blood samples. To link TCRbeta repertoire diversity with the local molecular phenotype, the approximately 25 tumor region samples were profiled using Agilent mRNA microarrays. Technical replicate repertoires showed high reproducibility, with mean shared-clone rates about 0.92 and correlation coefficients above 0.95. The investigation overall reported the following: Repertoire overlap was found to be higher between tumor regions (mean approximately 35%) than between tumor-adjacent (roughly 17%) or tumor-blood (14%) pairs, consistent with antigen-driven expansion. Because sequencing covered only the TCR beta chain and unpaired alpha chains were not captured, true repertoire diversity is likely underestimated. With just 4 or 5 patients in the study, the authors point out that the findings should be validated in a larger study. Compared with blood, tumors had a significantly larger share of the repertoire taken up by the top 250 clones (p = 0.039). Only about 7-24% of top clones were present in all five regions of a tumor, suggesting spatial heterogeneity of tumor-infiltrating T cells. Bulk unsorted samples precluded comparing CD4+ and CD8+ T cell repertoires.

TCRbeta-specific cDNA was reverse-transcribed from roughly 500 ng total RNA using a constant-region primer and ProtoScript II reverse transcriptase. The TCRbeta libraries were prepared through three rounds of nested multiplex PCR following a slightly modified ARM-PCR procedure. Multiplex TRBV1-TRBV30 forward primers and a Cbeta reverse primer were used in the first two PCR rounds, each of which was run for approximately 9 cycles. Sample barcodes and Illumina adapters were added in a final 25-cycle PCR using Deep VentR polymerase. Before sequencing, amplicons of 200-500 bp were gel-purified using a QIAquick gel extraction kit. An Illumina HiSeq 2500 was used to sequence the TCRbeta amplicons, generating 250-bp paired-end reads. The authors' analysis ran thus. To recover full CDR3 sequences, reads were quality-trimmed using Trimmomatic v0.33 and paired reads were then merged using FLASH v1.2.11. MiGEC v1.2.1b assigned V, D and J germline segments to the rearranged TCRbeta sequences. Clonotype statistics, along with Shannon-Wiener diversity indices, were calculated using VDJtools v1.0.0. Except for diversity analysis, only the 250 most abundant clonotypes of each sample were used in subsequent analyses to reduce sampling bias. TCRdb trimmed public reads at Q25 via fastp, called clones via MiXCR and kept in-frame beta chains. Rows matching on CDR3 protein sequence are summarized as one entry with the most common DNA and genes. Clone size and V and J calls follow TCRdb, not the original study. Present in this sample are fewer than 75,000 distinct CDR3 sequences, 71% of which were seen just once. Clones ranked in the top ten supply roughly three fifths of the sample.

Total RNA and DNA were co-extracted without cell sorting from around 20-30 mg of bulk tissue using the AllPrep DNA/RNA mini kit. Surgical resection was performed in China between 2015 and 2016 on about 5 patients with histopathologically diagnosed primary liver carcinoma. Patients had chronic HBV infection and were treatment-naive at sampling. Each tumor was sampled at five spatially separated regions: the tumor centre plus the superior, inferior, left-lateral and right-lateral poles. More than 80% viable tumor cells were found by histology in every tumor sample. Fresh tumor and adjacent tissue pieces were bisected; one half was stored in RNAlater at -80°C, the other sent for histology. From cysteine to phenylalanine, the CDR3 is 13 amino acids long. Of the read, only the CDR3 DNA is kept; its 39 bases are in frame from base 1.

This receptor was obtained from a man between 35 and 55 years old with primary liver carcinoma and hepatitis B virus infection. The sample comprised liver tumor tissue from sampling region 2. The cell subset or site label corresponds to: tumor region T2, inferior pole. Rearrangement joined TRBV12-3 or TRBV12-4 to TRBJ2-2; the D gene cannot be resolved reliably. The nucleotides are TGTGACAGCAGCTTTCAGAACACCGGGGAGCTGTTTTTT. This sequence encodes CDSSFQNTGELFF.